The 5 T cell receptor beta chains below were found in one sample sequenced in a study of cytomegalovirus exposure and HLA in healthy donors. PCR used 60 Vbeta primers and 13 Jbeta primers. Clones were sequenced by immunoSEQ multiplex PCR, and TCRdb holds only the in-frame ones, with some missing. The profile shows about 120,000 clones, 81% of them singletons. Material: PBMCs. The receptor source for this set is a man younger than 30 in good health and CMV-seropositive.

The chain couples TRBV15 to TRBJ1-5; D not certain. CDR3 size: 18 residues. V dropped 1 base and J dropped 0 bases, with 16 bases sitting between them. The germline V gene has CDR1 LNHNV and CDR2 YYDKDF (reference sequence). CDR3 coding DNA: TGTGCCACCAGCAGAGGCCGAAAGCAGGCTTATAGCAATCAGCCCCAGCATTTT. Residues: CATSRGRKQAYSNQPQHF.

V gene TRBV6-6 combines with J gene TRBJ1-5; D is unresolved. This CDR3 region has 14 residues. V was shortened by 2 bases and J by 5 bases, with 10 bases between the two germline ends. Germline-derived CDR1 and CDR2 are MNHNY and SVGAGI (reference sequence). CDR3 sequence (DNA): TGTGCCAGCAGTTACACGGAGTCCCATCAGCCCCAGCATTTT. Translation gives CASSYTESHQPQHF.

The chain uses TRBV5-6 and TRBJ2-1; D is possibly TRBD2 (6 bases). Germline V gene data show CDR1 as SGHDT and CDR2 as YYEEEE. With 0 bases removed from V and 1 base from J, the gap between germline ends came to 8 bases. The CDR3 contains 15 residues. CDR3 residues: CASSLDGRSYNEQFF. CDR3 coding DNA: TGTGCCAGCAGCTTGGATGGGAGGTCCTACAATGAGCAGTTCTTC. Using reference TRBV5-6 and TRBJ2-1 for the parts outside the CDR3, the full variable domain is DAGVTQSPTHLIKTRGQQVTLRCSPKSGHDTVSWYQQALGQGPQFIFQYYEEEERQRGNFPDRFSGHQFPNYSSELNVNALLLGDSALYLCASSLDGRSYNEQFFGPGTRLTVL.

The rearrangement uses TRBV5-1 and TRBJ2-2; 12 nucleotides agree with TRBD2. Germline loops: CDR1 SGHRS, CDR2 YFSETQ. This CDR3 contains 16 residues. The J segment lost 1 base and the V segment lost 4 bases, leaving 2 bases of the junction unmatched. CDR3 in amino acids: CASSAGLAGNTGELFF. The CDR3 bases are TGCGCCAGCAGCGCGGGACTAGCGGGGAACACCGGGGAGCTGTTTTTT.

For the CDR3, the DNA is TGCAGCGTTGGCCGGGAAGGAAATGGCTACACCTTC. Translation: CSVGREGNGYTF. The rearrangement uses TRBV29-1 and TRBJ1-2; unclear D gene. The CDR3 totals 12 residues. The germline V gene encodes CDR1 SQVTM and CDR2 ANQGSEA. Trimming left V 4 bases short and J 6 bases short, with 12 bases between.